The 13 T cell receptor beta chains below were found in one sample sequenced in a study of blood T cells in healthy people across ages. Then a second PCR, running roughly 6 to 12 cycles, was carried out with a sample-barcoded 5' primer and a J-beta primer mix. TCRdb reanalysed the 5' RACE reads using MiXCR and keeps one entry per CDR3 protein. The profile shows about 1.4 million distinct CDR3 sequences, approximately 63% of them singletons. Sequencing used blood. The receptors come from a man younger than 30 in good health.

This clonotype was detected a few times. V and J are TRBV20-1 and TRBJ2-7; D is unclear. This CDR3 is built from 13 residues. Germline V lookup: CDR1 DFQATT, CDR2 SNEGSKA (reference sequence). The germline V and J ends were trimmed by 2 bases and 2 bases, with 10 bases remaining between them. The CDR3: CSARIVGTYEQYF. CDR3 nucleotides: TGCAGTGCTAGAATTGTGGGAACCTACGAGCAGTACTTC.

The gene calls are TRBV5-6 and TRBJ1-2; D is possibly TRBD1 (5 bases). Per germline, CDR1 SGHDT and CDR2 YYEEEE. V was clipped by 4 bases and J by 8 bases, with 15 bases between them. This CDR3 contains 13 residues. For the CDR3, the DNA is TGTGCCAGCAGCCCGGGACGGTCGTGGGGCTACACCTTC. Protein: CASSPGRSWGYTF.

This clonotype showed up just a few times. The V call is TRBV6-2 or TRBV6-3, the J call TRBJ2-5, with D maybe TRBD2 (6 bases). Deletions cut 6 bases from V and 10 bases from J, with 15 bases between. CDR1 and CDR2 from the germline V gene are MNHEY and SVGEGT. This CDR3 is 12 amino acids long. The CDR3 coding sequence is TGTGCCAGCAGCCAGGGACTTGGGGGCCAGTACTTC. Its translation is CASSQGLGGQYF.

The rearrangement joins TRBV12-3 or TRBV12-4 to TRBJ1-1; no clear D. CDR3 length equals 13 residues. Trimming took off 6 bases at V and 4 bases at J, with 12 bases between the two ends. The DNA of the CDR3 is TGTGCCAGCAGAGGCCCAGGCCGCACTGAAGCTTTCTTT. Protein product: CASRGPGRTEAFF.

This clonotype was observed a few times. The chain uses TRBV6-6 and TRBJ2-7, with TRBD2 as a possible D gene (6 bases). Germline values: CDR1 MNHNY, CDR2 SVGAGI (reference sequence). The CDR3 runs to 13 residues. The CDR3 is CASGGSSPYEQYF. In nucleotides, the CDR3 is TGTGCTAGTGGGGGGAGCTCCCCCTACGAGCAGTACTTC.

The V gene is TRBV20-1, the J gene TRBJ2-3; D not certain. V gave up 3 bases and J gave up 0 bases, with 13 bases separating them. Germline CDR1 reads DFQATT; CDR2 reads SNEGSKA (reference sequence). CDR3 size: 15 residues. CDR3 sequence: CSARMVETSTDTQYF. Written as DNA, the CDR3 is TGCAGTGCTAGGATGGTAGAGACTAGCACAGATACGCAGTATTTT.

Many counts were recorded for this clonotype. This sequence joins TRBV5-1 and TRBJ2-4, with 10 bases lining up with TRBD2. Germline-derived CDR1 and CDR2 are SGHRS and YFSETQ. With 4 bases clipped from V and 8 bases from J, the junction kept 9 bases outside the gene matches. There are 15 residues in the CDR3. The CDR3 is CASSPGTSDMDIQYF. The CDR3 coding sequence is TGCGCCAGCAGCCCCGGGACTAGCGATATGGACATTCAGTACTTC.

With regard to this clonotype: Relative to the germline gene, one junction end is altered; a read error may explain this. The rearrangement uses TRBV4-3 and TRBJ2-7, with D possibly being TRBD1 or TRBD2 (5 bases each). The germline gives CDR1 LGHNA, CDR2 YSLEER. The CDR3 spans 15 residues. This CDR3 reads CASSQRDADAYEQNF. CDR3 coding DNA: TGCGCCAGCAGCCAGAGGGACGCCGACGCCTACGAGCAGAACTTC.

This sequence joins TRBV7-2 and TRBJ2-1, with 8 nucleotides matching TRBD2. The CDR3 extends over 16 amino acids. J was trimmed by 2 bases and V by 1 base; bases with no gene match: 4. Per the germline V gene, CDR1 is SGHTA and CDR2 is FQGNSA. The chain's CDR3 is CASSLDAGLAYNEQFF. CDR3 nucleotide sequence: TGTGCCAGCAGCTTAGACGCGGGACTAGCCTACAATGAGCAGTTCTTC.

In its sample, this clonotype was seen a few times. CDR3: CASSSRDWLGYGYTF. The DNA of the CDR3 is TGTGCCAGCAGCTCCAGGGACTGGCTTGGCTATGGCTACACCTTC. The chain uses TRBV9 and TRBJ1-2, with D maybe TRBD1 (5 bases). This CDR3 comprises 15 residues. V lost 4 bases and J 4 bases, leaving 17 bases between the germline ends. Germline assignment: CDR1 SGDLS and CDR2 YYNGEE.

V usage is TRBV20-1 and J usage is TRBJ1-1, with a possible D match to TRBD1 (5 bases). This CDR3 has 11 amino acids. Between the trimmed V and J ends, which lost 4 bases and 6 bases, there was a span of 9 bases. Looked up from germline, CDR1 is DFQATT and CDR2 is SNEGSKA (reference sequence). CDR3 residues: CSAIQGAEAFF. In DNA, the CDR3 is TGCAGTGCTATCCAGGGCGCTGAAGCTTTCTTT.

The chain combines TRBV6-5 with TRBJ1-2; 7 bases map to TRBD1. The germline V gene encodes CDR1 MNHEY and CDR2 SVGAGI. The junction had 9 bases not matched to a gene; V was cut back by 2 bases and J by 6 bases. CDR3 length: 15 residues. CDR3 region: CASSYVVGQENGYTF. For the CDR3, the DNA is TGTGCCAGCAGTTACGTGGTCGGACAGGAAAATGGCTACACCTTC.

This clonotype came up a few times. The chain is built from TRBV12-3 or TRBV12-4 and TRBJ1-2; possible D gene TRBD1, 5 bases. V was trimmed by 4 bases and J by 8 bases, leaving 17 bases between them. The CDR3 is 14 residues long. The CDR3 sequence is CASSSGTPARGYTF. The CDR3 DNA reads TGTGCCAGCAGTTCCGGGACGCCCGCGAGGGGCTACACCTTC.